These 29 T cell receptor beta chains came from one sample sequenced in a study of CD8+CD57+ T cells in acquired aplastic anemia. Genomic DNA served as template for TCR beta VDJ and CDR3 profiling. Via MiXCR, TCRdb re-called the reads, giving one row per CDR3 protein. This sample has 180,000 or so distinct CDR3 sequences, with approximately 45% found just once. The sequenced material came from sorted CD4+, CD8+, or CD8+CD57+ T cells (not recorded which) from PBMCs. The receptors derive from a human donor in good health.

This clonotype was picked up many times. This chain links TRBV10-3 with TRBJ2-1; 9 bases are shared with TRBD2. J gave up 4 bases and V 7 bases, and 5 bases lay outside the gene matches. The CDR3 runs 14 residues. The germline V gene has CDR1 ENHRY and CDR2 SYGVKD. CDR3 region: CAIKNSGSYNEQFF. CDR3 nucleotides: TGTGCCATCAAGAATAGCGGGAGTTACAATGAGCAGTTCTTC.

The chain carries TRBV30 and TRBJ1-5; a possible D gene is TRBD1 (5 bases). Germline V gene sequence: CDR1 GTSNPN, CDR2 SVGIG (reference sequence). This CDR3 is built from 13 residues. Trimming removed 1 base at V and 5 bases at J, with 9 bases between. CDR3 loop: CAWSGQLDQPQHF. The DNA of the CDR3 is TGTGCCTGGAGTGGACAGTTAGATCAGCCCCAGCATTTT.

The chain joins TRBV5-1 to TRBJ2-3, with a possible D match to TRBD2 (6 bases). The CDR3 runs to 17 residues. The germline V gene encodes CDR1 SGHRS and CDR2 YFSETQ. V lost 8 bases to trimming and J lost 0 bases, with 22 bases between them. The CDR3 region has the DNA TGCGCCAGTCGACGGTTTGGGACTTTTACGAGCACAGATACGCAGTATTTT. This encodes CASRRFGTFTSTDTQYF.

This clonotype was counted ten times or more. The V and J genes are TRBV19 and TRBJ1-4; D unresolved. Trimming pared 6 bases from V and 3 bases from J, leaving 14 bases between. The CDR3 is made up of 15 amino acids. Looked up from germline, CDR1 is LNHDA and CDR2 is SQIVND (reference sequence). The CDR3 nucleotides read TGTGCCAGTAGGGCGGACGGAGGCTCTAATGAAAAACTGTTTTTT. Protein: CASRADGGSNEKLFF.

This clonotype was recorded many times. V is TRBV4-1 and J is TRBJ2-5; 8 bases are shared with TRBD1. The germline V gene has CDR1 MGHRA and CDR2 YSYEKL. With 5 bases clipped from V and 2 bases from J, the junction kept 4 bases outside the gene matches. The CDR3 is made up of 14 amino acids. CDR3 residues: CASSAGTGQETQYF. As DNA, the CDR3 is TGCGCCAGCAGCGCCGGGACAGGACAAGAGACCCAGTACTTC.

This clonotype has a count of ten or more. The gene calls are TRBV20-1 and TRBJ2-7; 10 positions agree with TRBD1. V was pared by 6 bases and J by 4 bases, with 6 bases of the junction left unmatched. Germline values: CDR1 DFQATT, CDR2 SNEGSKA (reference sequence). The CDR3 sequence is 13 residues long. CDR3 loop: CSAIRDRGYEQYF. The CDR3 DNA reads TGCAGTGCCATACGGGACAGGGGATACGAGCAGTACTTC.

This clonotype was found many times. J is TRBJ2-5 and V is TRBV9, with 9 bases lining up with TRBD1. The junction had 5 bases not matched to a gene; V was cut back by 0 bases and J by 5 bases. CDR1 is SGDLS, CDR2 YYNGEE, per germline. CDR3 length: 15 residues. CDR3 sequence reads: CASSVESGTGETQYF. CDR3 DNA sequence: TGTGCCAGCAGCGTAGAAAGCGGGACAGGGGAGACCCAGTACTTC.

V usage is TRBV20-1 and J usage is TRBJ1-1, with D possibly matching TRBD1 (5 bases). Germline CDR1 DFQATT, CDR2 SNEGSKA (reference sequence). V lost 5 bases and J 11 bases, leaving 15 bases between the germline ends. The CDR3 spans 11 residues. In DNA form, the CDR3 reads TGCAGTGCTGGGGACCCCCCGCGGGCTTTCTTT. Translated, it gives CSAGDPPRAFF.

To note about this clonotype: This likely comes from a read error, as the CDR3 has no conserved phenylalanine or tryptophan at its end. The chain employs TRBV6-1 and TRBJ2-7; 10 bases are shared with TRBD2. V gave up 6 bases and J gave up 4 bases; unmatched junction bases: 18. The CDR3 spans 18 residues. CDR1 is MNHNS and CDR2 is SASEGT in the germline V gene. The CDR3 reads CASSPGRPSGRERYEQYL. The CDR3 bases are TGTGCCAGCAGCCCCGGCCGACCTAGCGGGAGAGAGAGGTACGAGCAGTACCTC.

The genes are TRBV2 and TRBJ2-1, with 9 nucleotides matching TRBD2. This CDR3 is 13 amino acids long. Germline assignment: CDR1 SNHLY and CDR2 FYNNEI. The ends lost 7 bases at V and 7 bases at J; junction bases unmatched: 5. The CDR3 nucleotides read TGTGCCAGCATGGCGGGAGGGCCTAATGAGCAGTTCTTC. Encoded protein: CASMAGGPNEQFF. Together with reference TRBV2 and TRBJ2-1, the CDR3 gives the full variable domain: EPEVTQTPSHQVTQMGQEVILRCVPISNHLYFYWYRQILGQKVEFLVSFYNNEISEKSEIFDDQFSVERPDGSNFTLKIRSTKLEDSAMYFCASMAGGPNEQFFGPGTRLTVL.

This clonotype has at least ten counts. This chain joins TRBV12-3 or TRBV12-4 and TRBJ2-1, with D perhaps matching TRBD1 or TRBD2 (5 bases each). The CDR3 totals 13 residues. Between the trimmed V and J ends, which lost 7 bases and 6 bases, there was a span of 13 bases. The CDR3 sequence is CASTRWGPNEQFF. CDR3 nucleotides: TGTGCCAGCACCCGGTGGGGACCCAATGAGCAGTTCTTC.

The J gene is TRBJ1-2, the V gene TRBV19; D is unclear. The CDR3 runs to 14 residues. Germline CDR1 LNHDA, CDR2 SQIVND (reference sequence). V dropped 5 bases and J dropped 7 bases, with 17 bases sitting between them. The CDR3 sequence is CASSPQTVNGGYTF. CDR3 in DNA: TGTGCCAGTAGTCCCCAGACTGTTAACGGTGGCTACACCTTC. Full variable domain (rest looked up from reference TRBV19 and TRBJ1-2): DGGITQSPKYLFRKEGQNVTLSCEQNLNHDAMYWYRQDPGQGLRLIYYSQIVNDFQKGDIAEGYSVSREKKESFPLTVTSAQKNPTAFYLCASSPQTVNGGYTFGSGTRLTVV.

This clonotype was seen repeatedly, ten times or more. This chain uses TRBV7-2 with TRBJ1-2; 7 bases line up with TRBD1. V was pared by 4 bases and J by 2 bases, with 7 bases of the junction left unmatched. The CDR3 totals 15 residues. Germline values: CDR1 SGHTA, CDR2 FQGNSA. The CDR3 here is CASSSTGQENYGYTF. The DNA of the CDR3 is TGTGCCAGCAGCTCGACCGGACAGGAGAACTATGGCTACACCTTC.

In its sample, this clonotype was seen many times. The J gene is TRBJ2-7, the V gene TRBV6-5, with no clear D. Germline V gene data show CDR1 as MNHEY and CDR2 as SVGAGI. Trimming took 2 bases from V and 3 from J, leaving 5 bases between them. The CDR3 runs 12 residues. The CDR3 DNA follows: TGTGCCAGCAGTTACGACGGCTACGAGCAGTACTTC. This sequence encodes CASSYDGYEQYF.

This clonotype appeared a single time. The rearrangement links TRBV2 to TRBJ1-2; no clear D gene. Trimming removed 1 base from V and 8 bases from J, with 11 bases in between. The germline V gene has CDR1 SNHLY and CDR2 FYNNEI. The CDR3 contains 13 residues. The CDR3 reads CASSEVNTWGYTF. The CDR3 nucleotides are TGTGCCAGCAGTGAAGTCAACACATGGGGCTACACCTTC.

Many counts were recorded for this clonotype. The chain employs TRBV24-1 and TRBJ2-7; 9 bases are a match to TRBD1. CDR3 length equals 15 residues. Losses at the gene ends were 5 bases for V and 5 bases for J; bases not matched to a gene: 9. In germline, CDR1 is KGHDR, CDR2 SFDVKD. In nucleotides, the CDR3 is TGTGCCACCAGTGGGTCCGACAGGGGGTGGAACGAGCAGTACTTC. Translated: CATSGSDRGWNEQYF.

This chain connects TRBV6-2 or TRBV6-3 to TRBJ2-2, with no clear D. The V end lost 0 bases, the J end lost 8 bases, and 4 bases lay between the germline ends. Germline V gene lookup returns CDR1 MNHEY and CDR2 SVGEGT. The CDR3 sequence is 12 residues long. The CDR3 DNA reads TGTGCCAGCAGTTACTCGAATGGGGAGCTGTTTTTT. This gives the protein CASSYSNGELFF.

This clonotype was recorded only once. The chain combines TRBV24-1 with TRBJ2-5; TRBD1 agrees at 8 bases. The CDR3 has 11 amino acids. V dropped 9 bases and J dropped 5; count of bases not matched to a gene: 1. Germline-derived CDR1 and CDR2 are KGHDR and SFDVKD. The CDR3 loop reads CATGQGETQYF. The CDR3, as DNA: TGTGCCACCGGACAGGGTGAGACCCAGTACTTC.

This chain links TRBV6-2 or TRBV6-3 with TRBJ2-7, with TRBD1 matching over 10 bases. Germline V CDR1 and CDR2: MNHEY, SVGEGT. CDR3 size: 17 residues. V shed 2 bases and J 1 base; nucleotides not matched to a gene: 8. The CDR3 sequence is CASSYAPPGQGSYEQYF. DNA of the CDR3: TGTGCCAGCAGTTACGCACCACCGGGACAGGGGTCCTACGAGCAGTACTTC.

The chain recombines TRBV15 with TRBJ2-7, with TRBD1 identical over 8 bases. The CDR3 has 13 amino acids. Trimming at V came to 3 bases and at J to 5 bases, leaving 3 bases not matched to a gene. Germline lookup yields CDR1 LNHNV and CDR2 YYDKDF (reference sequence). The CDR3 bases are TGTGCCACCAGCAGGACAGGGGACCACGAGCAGTACTTC. It codes for CATSRTGDHEQYF.

V and J are TRBV12-3 or TRBV12-4 and TRBJ2-7; no clear D gene. Trimming left V 4 bases short and J 4 bases short, with 11 bases between. The CDR3 extends over 13 amino acids. The CDR3: CASSSRVRYEQYF. CDR3 in DNA: TGTGCCAGCAGTTCCCGGGTGAGGTACGAGCAGTACTTC.

This clonotype occurred many times. The gene calls are TRBV12-3 or TRBV12-4 and TRBJ2-7; D ambiguous. Deletions cut 7 bases from V and 2 bases from J, with 6 bases between. The CDR3 is 11 amino acids. This CDR3 is CASTATYEQYF. The DNA for the CDR3 is TGTGCCAGCACAGCAACCTACGAGCAGTACTTC.

This sequence joins TRBV15 and TRBJ1-6, with no clear D. Trimming cost V 0 bases and J 8 bases, with 5 bases left between them. The CDR3 contains 13 residues. The germline V gene encodes CDR1 LNHNV and CDR2 YYDKDF (reference sequence). The CDR3 protein is CATSRDLDSPLHF. CDR3 DNA sequence: TGTGCCACCAGCAGAGATCTAGATTCACCCCTCCACTTT.

In this sample, this clonotype turned up a few times. V is TRBV7-9 and J is TRBJ2-7; D possibly matches TRBD1 or TRBD2 (5 bases each). This CDR3 region has 13 residues. Per the germline V gene, CDR1 is SEHNR and CDR2 is FQNEAQ (reference sequence). The V gene lost 2 bases and the J gene lost 4 bases, with 9 bases spanning the gap. The DNA for the CDR3 is TGTGCCAGCAGCTTAACGGGACCGTACGAGCAGTACTTC. Translated: CASSLTGPYEQYF.

This clonotype came up many times. The rearrangement joins TRBV6-5 to TRBJ2-7; 7 positions agree with TRBD1. This CDR3 region has 14 residues. Trimming took 2 bases from V and 2 from J; bases not matched to a gene: 3. Germline CDR1 is MNHEY and CDR2 is SVGAGI. The DNA for the CDR3 is TGTGCCAGCAGTTACGGGGACAGTACCTACGAGCAGTACTTC. Its translation: CASSYGDSTYEQYF.

This clonotype was recorded at least ten times. The genes are TRBV20-1 and TRBJ2-3; 9 bases are a match to TRBD2. Trimming cost V 6 bases and J 5 bases; bases outside gene matches: 18. Germline CDR1 reads DFQATT; CDR2 reads SNEGSKA (reference sequence). The CDR3 sequence is 17 residues long. The CDR3 loop is CSASPRTGAGGQDTQYF. The CDR3 region has the DNA TGCAGTGCAAGTCCTCGCACGGGAGCGGGAGGTCAAGATACGCAGTATTTT.

The rearrangement joins TRBV24-1 to TRBJ2-3; tentatively, D is TRBD1 (8 bases). Germline CDR1 is KGHDR and CDR2 is SFDVKD. V lost 4 bases to trimming and J lost 1 base, with 11 bases between them. This CDR3 comprises 15 residues. Here the CDR3 reads CATSEAGQGTDTQYF. CDR3 coding DNA: TGTGCCACCAGTGAAGCGGGACAGGGCACAGATACGCAGTATTTT.

This clonotype was recorded at least ten times. The chain is built from TRBV5-1 and TRBJ2-7, with 8 bases identical to TRBD1. The germline V gene has CDR1 SGHRS and CDR2 YFSETQ. This CDR3 has 15 residues. Trimming removed 4 bases from V and 0 bases from J; junction bases left unmatched: 6. The CDR3: CASSRDRSSSYEQYF. The CDR3 DNA follows: TGCGCCAGCAGCAGGGACAGGTCGAGCTCCTACGAGCAGTACTTC. Drawing the rest from reference TRBV5-1 and TRBJ2-7, the complete variable domain is KAGVTQTPRYLIKTRGQQVTLSCSPISGHRSVSWYQQTPGQGLQFLFEYFSETQRNKGNFPGRFSGRQFSNSRSEMNVSTLELGDSALYLCASSRDRSSSYEQYFGPGTRLTVT.

This clonotype was seen ten or more times. The CDR3 DNA is TGTGCCAGCAGGATAGCGGGAGAGGTCTCCGAGCAGTACTTC. Protein product: CASRIAGEVSEQYF. The chain joins TRBV28 to TRBJ2-7, with 9 nucleotides matching TRBD2. The length of the CDR3 is 14 residues. V lost 6 bases to trimming and J lost 6 bases; unmatched junction nucleotides: 9. Germline CDR1 MDHEN, CDR2 SYDVKM.